This section outlines one TCR beta chain sequence together with its context. Its specificity is not known. This CDR3 has 11 amino acids. Germline V gives CDR1 SNHLY, CDR2 FYNNEI. V lost 5 bases and J lost 7, with 6 bases in between. The sample belongs to a study of shared clonotypes between healthy human individuals. Study outcomes and limitations: Generation probabilities were higher for clonotypes shared across all four sorted-subset donors than for unshared ones. In several donors, around 5.5% of naive CD4 clonotypes appeared in common. Memory subsets generally showed lower estimated richness than naive subsets.

Deep-level settings were used for running the assay. Profiling relied on immunoSEQ multiplex PCR, and the TCRdb table lists in-frame clones only, not all of them. The data hold approximately 980,000 clones, with more than 75% observed a single time. The rearrangement joins TRBV2 to TRBJ2-1, with D uncertain. The TCR sequence derives from a man aged 18-30 years in good health. Sequences were obtained from memory CD4+ T cells sorted from blood. The subset denotes: CD45RA-negative fraction. CDR3: CASSLRNEQFF. The CDR3 region has the DNA TGTGCCAGCAGTCTTAGAAATGAGCAGTTCTTC.